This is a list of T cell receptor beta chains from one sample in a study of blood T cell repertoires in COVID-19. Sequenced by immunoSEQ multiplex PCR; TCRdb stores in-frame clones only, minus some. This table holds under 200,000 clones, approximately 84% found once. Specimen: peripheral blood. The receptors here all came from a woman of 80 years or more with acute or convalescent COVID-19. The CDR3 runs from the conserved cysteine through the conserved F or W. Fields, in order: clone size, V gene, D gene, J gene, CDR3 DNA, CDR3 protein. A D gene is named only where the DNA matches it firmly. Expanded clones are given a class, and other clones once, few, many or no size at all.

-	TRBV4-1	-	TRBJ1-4	TGCGCCAGCAGTCGCTTGAGGGGGGAAAAACTGTTTTTT	CASSRLRGEKLFF
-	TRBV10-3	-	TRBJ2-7	TGTGCCATCAGTGGGGGGACAGCGGGTTACGAGCAGTACTTC	CAISGGTAGYEQYF
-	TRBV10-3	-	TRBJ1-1	TGTGCCACCAAGAGGGACACTGAAGCTTTCTTT	CATKRDTEAFF
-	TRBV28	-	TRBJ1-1	TGTGCCAGCAGCCACGGGGGGTCCACTGAAGCTTTCTTT	CASSHGGSTEAFF
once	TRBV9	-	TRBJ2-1	TGTGCCAGCAGCGGGAGTCTTAGAGGGAATGAGCAGTTCTTC	CASSGSLRGNEQFF
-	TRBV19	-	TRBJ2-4	TGTGCCAGCACCAAGGGAGGTGGGGTATTAGCCAAAAACATTCAGTACTTC	CASTKGGGVLAKNIQYF
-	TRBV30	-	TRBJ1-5	TGTGCCTGGAGTCCCATGGGCAGGGAAAATCAGCCCCAGCATTTT	CAWSPMGRENQPQHF
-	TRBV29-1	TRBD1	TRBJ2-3	TGCAGCGTTGTTCCGGGACAGGTCTGGGGGGCCGGCACAGATACGCAGTATTTT	CSVVPGQVWGAGTDTQYF
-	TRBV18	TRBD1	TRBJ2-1	TGTGCCAGCTCACGGGACAGGGAGTTCTATGAGCAGTTCTTC	CASSRDREFYEQFF
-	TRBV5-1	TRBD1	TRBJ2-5	TGCGCCAGCAGCTTGATGACAGGGACCCAAGAGACCCAGTACTTC	CASSLMTGTQETQYF
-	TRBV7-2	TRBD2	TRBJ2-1	TGTGCCAGCAGGCCCCCCGGGACTAGCGAGAATGAGCAGTTCTTC	CASRPPGTSENEQFF
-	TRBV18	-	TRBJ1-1	TGTGCCAGCTCACCCGTACGGGGAACTGAAGCTTTCTTT	CASSPVRGTEAFF
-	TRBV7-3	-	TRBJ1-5	TGTGCCAGCAGCGAGACAGGCTCCAATCAGCCCCAGCATTTT	CASSETGSNQPQHF
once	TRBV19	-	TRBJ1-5	TGTGCCAGTAGTATAGGCAGGGCACACAATCAGCCCCAGCATTTT	CASSIGRAHNQPQHF
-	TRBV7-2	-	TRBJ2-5	TGTGCCAGCAGCTTAGGAGGGCTCCCACAAGAGACCCAGTACTTC	CASSLGGLPQETQYF
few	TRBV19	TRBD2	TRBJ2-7	TGTGCCAGTAGTATTCCCGGGGTAGCGGGAGAGGGCAAGCAGTACTTC	CASSIPGVAGEGKQYF
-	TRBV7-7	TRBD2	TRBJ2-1	TGTGCTAGCAGCTTACTACTAGCGGCCTATGGTGAGCAGTTCTTC	CASSLLLAAYGEQFF
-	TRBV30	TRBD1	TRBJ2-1	TGTGCCTGGAGTGTTTACCGGGACAGGGGGCGCATGGATGAGCAGTTCTTC	CAWSVYRDRGRMDEQFF
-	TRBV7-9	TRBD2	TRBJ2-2	TGTGCCAGCAGCTTATCTGGGGGAGGGCCCTCAGGCACCGGGGAGCTGTTTTTT	CASSLSGGGPSGTGELFF
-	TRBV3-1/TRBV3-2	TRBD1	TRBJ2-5	TGTGCCAGCAGCCGGCAAACCAGGGGGCAAGAGACCCAGTACTTC	CASSRQTRGQETQYF
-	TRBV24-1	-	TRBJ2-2	TGTGCCGCCTCAGGGGTAGAGCCGAACACCGGGGAGCTGTTTTTT	CAASGVEPNTGELFF
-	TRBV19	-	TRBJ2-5	TGTGCCAGTAGTAAGTCCCTTACCGGGAGCCACCGGAGCCAGTACTTC	CASSKSLTGSHRSQYF
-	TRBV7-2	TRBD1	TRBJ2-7	TGTGCCAGCCGGGACAGGGGGTACAACGAGCAGTACTTC	CASRDRGYNEQYF
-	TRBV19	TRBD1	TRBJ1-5	TGTGCCAGTTCCGGGACAGGGCATCAGCCCCAGCATTTT	CASSGTGHQPQHF
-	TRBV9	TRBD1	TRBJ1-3	TGTGCCAGCAGCACAGACAGGGACGGAAACACCATATATTTT	CASSTDRDGNTIYF
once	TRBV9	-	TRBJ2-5	TGTGCCAGCAGCGTGGAACAGCAAGAGACCCAGTACTTC	CASSVEQQETQYF
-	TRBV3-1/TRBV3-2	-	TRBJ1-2	TGTGCCAGCAGCCAAGAATCAGGGGCTAACTATGGCTACACCTTC	CASSQESGANYGYTF
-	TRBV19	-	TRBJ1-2	TGTGCCAGTAGTCTCCAGGGATTTCCCGGAAACTATGGCTACACCTTC	CASSLQGFPGNYGYTF
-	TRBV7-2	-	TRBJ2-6	TGTGCCAGCAGCTTAAGAGGGGGTGGGCCCAACGTCCTGACTTTC	CASSLRGGGPNVLTF
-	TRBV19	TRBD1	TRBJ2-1	TGTGCCAGTAGTATATACAGGGGCGGCTCCTACAATGAGCAGTTCTTC	CASSIYRGGSYNEQFF
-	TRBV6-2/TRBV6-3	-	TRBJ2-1	TGTGCCAGCAGTCTGGCCTCCTACAATGAGCAGTTCTTC	CASSLASYNEQFF